The 9 T cell receptor beta chains in this list originate from one sample, sequenced in a study of cytomegalovirus exposure and HLA in healthy donors. Profiling relied on immunoSEQ multiplex PCR, and the TCRdb table lists in-frame clones only, not all of them. In the table there are approximately 200,000 clones, around 84% of which are singletons. Sample: PBMCs. Receptors were obtained from a man younger than 30 in good health and CMV-seropositive.

The chain links TRBV2 to TRBJ2-3, with TRBD2 matching 8 bases. CDR3 length: 15 amino acids. V lost 6 bases and J lost 4; bases outside the gene matches: 9. Germline CDR1 and CDR2: SNHLY and FYNNEI. CDR3 residues: CASRPSGLVADTQYF. For the CDR3, the DNA is TGTGCCAGCAGGCCCTCGGGACTAGTCGCAGATACGCAGTATTTT.

The chain carries TRBV29-1 and TRBJ1-5, with 8 bases aligning to TRBD1. Germline CDR1 and CDR2: SQVTM and ANQGSEA. The junction had 5 bases not matched to a gene; V was cut back by 7 bases and J by 3 bases. The CDR3 extends over 13 amino acids. The CDR3: CSASGGNNQPQHF. The CDR3 DNA is TGCAGCGCCTCAGGGGGCAACAATCAGCCCCAGCATTTT.

This chain links TRBV2 with TRBJ2-1, with TRBD2 identical over 9 bases. Germline lookup yields CDR1 SNHLY and CDR2 FYNNEI. The CDR3 runs to 16 residues. The V gene end was trimmed by 4 bases and the J gene end by 7 bases; junction bases not matched to a gene: 11. In DNA, the CDR3 is TGTGCCAGCAGTGTTGGAGAGGCGGGAGGGCGAAATGAGCAGTTCTTC. Translation gives CASSVGEAGGRNEQFF. Full variable domain (outside the CDR3, taken from reference TRBV2 and TRBJ2-1): EPEVTQTPSHQVTQMGQEVILRCVPISNHLYFYWYRQILGQKVEFLVSFYNNEISEKSEIFDDQFSVERPDGSNFTLKIRSTKLEDSAMYFCASSVGEAGGRNEQFFGPGTRLTVL.

V gene TRBV25-1 combines with J gene TRBJ2-2, with D perhaps TRBD2 (5 bases). CDR3 size: 13 residues. Germline CDR1 MGHDK, CDR2 SYGVNS. With 5 bases removed from V and 4 bases from J, the gap between germline ends came to 8 bases. The CDR3 DNA sequence: TGTGCCAGCAGTTTCGCGGGCACCGGGGAGCTGTTTTTT. Its protein is CASSFAGTGELFF.

The chain carries TRBV7-8 and TRBJ2-1; 7 positions match TRBD2. Germline CDR1 SGHVS, CDR2 FQNEAQ. The V segment lost 1 base and the J segment 5 bases; nucleotides outside the gene matches: 14. This CDR3 has 18 amino acids. CDR3 coding DNA: TGTGCCAGCAGCTTAGAATCGGGGCGGGAGAGTGCCCACAATGAGCAGTTCTTC. Protein product: CASSLESGRESAHNEQFF.

The rearrangement links TRBV2 to TRBJ1-1; perhaps TRBD1 as D (5 bases). The CDR3 has 15 amino acids. Trimming cost V 6 bases and J 4 bases, with 18 bases left between them. Germline V CDR1 and CDR2: SNHLY, FYNNEI. For the CDR3, the DNA is TGTGCCAGCAGCGGTCCGGGGGGGACGGGCACTGAAGCTTTCTTT. Its protein product is CASSGPGGTGTEAFF. Looking up the rest from reference TRBV2 and TRBJ1-1 gives the full variable domain: EPEVTQTPSHQVTQMGQEVILRCVPISNHLYFYWYRQILGQKVEFLVSFYNNEISEKSEIFDDQFSVERPDGSNFTLKIRSTKLEDSAMYFCASSGPGGTGTEAFFGQGTRLTVV.

This rearrangement joins TRBV28 to TRBJ1-1; tentatively, D is TRBD1 (5 bases). Looked up from germline, CDR1 is MDHEN and CDR2 is SYDVKM. CDR3 length: 15 amino acids. The V end lost 6 bases, the J end lost 4 bases, and 18 bases lay between the germline ends. CDR3 residues: CASSPPAGGITEAFF. CDR3 DNA sequence: TGTGCCAGCAGCCCCCCGGCGGGGGGGATCACTGAAGCTTTCTTT.

This chain uses TRBV7-2 with TRBJ2-5; TRBD1 might be the D (5 bases). V was trimmed by 2 bases and J by 2 bases, leaving 6 bases between them. Germline values: CDR1 SGHTA, CDR2 FQGNSA. The CDR3 consists of 13 residues. The chain's CDR3 is CASSLRQQETQYF. DNA of the CDR3: TGTGCCAGCAGCTTAAGACAGCAAGAGACCCAGTACTTC. The full variable domain, its missing parts supplied by reference TRBV7-2 and TRBJ2-5, is GAGVSQSPSNKVTEKGKDVELRCDPISGHTALYWYRQSLGQGLEFLIYFQGNSAPDKSGLPSDRFSAERTGGSVSTLTIQRTQQEDSAVYLCASSLRQQETQYFGPGTRLLVL.

The genes are TRBV27 and TRBJ2-1; the D gene is possibly TRBD1 (6 bases). V lost 7 bases to trimming and J lost 2 bases, with 18 bases between them. The CDR3 consists of 16 residues. CDR1 and CDR2 from the germline V gene are MNHEY and SMNVEV (reference sequence). The DNA of the CDR3 is TGTGCCAGCATAAAATTGATGACAGGAGCCTACAATGAGCAGTTCTTC. Its translation is CASIKLMTGAYNEQFF.